This passage covers 28 T cell receptor beta chains from one sample sequenced in a study of blood T cell repertoires in COVID-19. Measured with immunoSEQ multiplex PCR; TCRdb has only the in-frame clones, and not every one. The data show fewer than 350,000 clones, with 85% seen just once and 1.5% to 2% held by the top ten. Sequencing was done on a sample of PBMCs or T cells enriched from blood (not recorded which). The receptors were sampled from a woman aged 25 to 39 who had been exposed to COVID-19.

The chain links TRBV2 to TRBJ2-7; 10 nucleotides align to TRBD2. The trim removed 6 bases at V and 5 bases at J, leaving 13 bases unmatched. This CDR3 comprises 16 residues. Germline V gene lookup returns CDR1 SNHLY and CDR2 FYNNEI. CDR3 sequence reads: CASSPRSLAGANEQYF. DNA of the CDR3: TGTGCCAGCAGCCCAAGGAGCCTAGCGGGGGCGAACGAGCAGTACTTC.

The rearrangement uses TRBV7-2 and TRBJ1-1; 8 bases fit TRBD1. CDR1 SGHTA and CDR2 FQGNSA come from the germline V gene. This CDR3 is 13 amino acids long. The V gene end was trimmed by 6 bases and the J gene end by 5 bases; junction bases not matched to a gene: 5. CDR3 sequence: CASRQTGGTEAFF. The CDR3 region has the DNA TGTGCCAGCAGACAAACAGGGGGGACTGAAGCTTTCTTT.

The CDR3 loop reads CASSFRQGGETQYF. CDR3 DNA sequence: TGTGCCAGCAGTTTCCGGCAGGGCGGAGAGACCCAGTACTTC. This chain links TRBV28 with TRBJ2-5; D is perhaps TRBD1 (5 bases). The length of the CDR3 is 14 residues. From germline, CDR1 is MDHEN and CDR2 SYDVKM. V shed 3 bases and J shed 4 bases, with 12 bases lying between them.

The rearrangement joins TRBV28 to TRBJ1-1; the D gene is possibly TRBD1 (5 bases). This CDR3 is 14 amino acids long. V was pared by 2 bases and J by 4 bases, with 11 bases between. Germline CDR1 MDHEN, CDR2 SYDVKM. CDR3 sequence: CASSLGQGGTEAFF. The CDR3 DNA follows: TGTGCCAGCAGTTTAGGTCAGGGAGGCACTGAAGCTTTCTTT.

The chain combines TRBV28 with TRBJ1-4; D ambiguous. Trimming shortened V by 6 bases and J by 5 bases, and 13 bases separated the two germline ends. Germline loops: CDR1 MDHEN, CDR2 SYDVKM. This CDR3 has 14 residues. The CDR3 is CASSPGTVNEKLFF. CDR3 sequence (DNA): TGTGCCAGCAGCCCCGGTACCGTGAATGAAAAACTGTTTTTT. Full variable domain (remainder filled in from reference TRBV28 and TRBJ1-4): DVKVTQSSRYLVKRTGEKVFLECVQDMDHENMFWYRQDPGLGLRLIYFSYDVKMKEKGDIPEGYSVSREKKERFSLILESASTNQTSMYLCASSPGTVNEKLFFGSGTQLSVL.

The V call is TRBV5-1, the J call TRBJ2-7; the match to TRBD2 covers 11 bases. The CDR3 contains 15 residues. The J segment lost 5 bases and the V segment lost 2 bases, leaving 6 bases of the junction unmatched. In germline, CDR1 is SGHRS, CDR2 YFSETQ. The CDR3, as DNA: TGCGCCAGCAGCTTTGTGACTAGCGGGACAAACGAGCAGTACTTC. As protein: CASSFVTSGTNEQYF.

The chain links TRBV5-1 to TRBJ2-1, with 7 bases fitting TRBD2. J gave up 0 bases and V 0 bases, and 3 bases lay outside the gene matches. The CDR3 contains 16 residues. Germline V lookup: CDR1 SGHRS, CDR2 YFSETQ. The CDR3 sequence: CASSLEAGFSYNEQFF. DNA of the CDR3: TGCGCCAGCAGCTTGGAAGCGGGGTTCTCCTACAATGAGCAGTTCTTC.

The gene calls are TRBV5-1 and TRBJ2-2; 7 bases match TRBD1. The CDR3 runs 16 residues. Germline values: CDR1 SGHRS, CDR2 YFSETQ. V shed 4 bases, J shed 4 bases, and the junction held 10 bases outside the gene matches. For the CDR3, the DNA is TGCGCCAGCAGCCGGGACACGGCAGGGGGCACCGGGGAGCTGTTTTTT. The encoded protein is CASSRDTAGGTGELFF.

This rearrangement joins TRBV5-4 to TRBJ1-5; D gene uncertain. V lost 2 bases to trimming and J lost 3 bases, with 9 bases between them. Germline CDR1 is SGHNT and CDR2 is YYREEE (reference sequence). The CDR3 covers 14 residues. The CDR3 DNA sequence: TGTGCCAGCAGCTTCAGAGGGAACAATCAGCCCCAGCATTTT. The encoded protein is CASSFRGNNQPQHF.

This clone is a singleton in its sample. The chain joins TRBV12-3 or TRBV12-4 to TRBJ1-1; 7 nucleotides match TRBD1. Trimming took 5 bases from V and 4 from J; bases not matched to a gene: 4. The CDR3 length is 13 residues. The CDR3 DNA reads as TGTGCCAGCAGTCCCGGGACAGCCACTGAAGCTTTCTTT. Translating gives CASSPGTATEAFF.

The CDR3 is CASSKQGSGNTIYF. CDR3 DNA: TGTGCCAGCAGTAAACAGGGCTCTGGAAACACCATATATTTT. This chain connects TRBV6-5 to TRBJ1-3, with TRBD1 as a possible D gene (6 bases). This CDR3 has 14 residues. Germline-derived CDR1 and CDR2 are MNHEY and SVGAGI. Trimming shortened V by 5 bases and J by 0 bases, and 8 bases separated the two germline ends.

This sequence joins TRBV2 and TRBJ1-1; D not certain. V lost 0 bases and J 9 bases, leaving 8 bases between the germline ends. Germline CDR1 SNHLY, CDR2 FYNNEI. The CDR3 has 12 amino acids. As DNA, the CDR3 is TGTGCCAGCAGTGAAGCGGAGACCCAAGCTTTCTTT. It yields the protein CASSEAETQAFF.

In this sample, this clone turned up a few times. The chain carries TRBV7-9 and TRBJ2-3; TRBD2 matches 15 bases. This CDR3 region has 19 residues. CDR1 and CDR2 (germline): SEHNR, FQNEAQ (reference sequence). Trimming took 1 base from V and 4 from J; bases not matched to a gene: 9. CDR3 bases: TGTGCCAGCAGCTTAGGCCCAGGACTAGCGGGAGGGCGACCAGATACGCAGTATTTT. Translating gives CASSLGPGLAGGRPDTQYF.

This clone appeared once. The CDR3 spells CASSPQGTYNSPLHF. The DNA for the CDR3 is TGTGCCAGCAGTCCGCAGGGCACCTATAATTCACCCCTCCACTTT. The chain combines TRBV6-2 or TRBV6-3 with TRBJ1-6, with D perhaps TRBD1 (5 bases). V lost 5 bases and J 2 bases, leaving 10 bases between the germline ends. The CDR3 is made up of 15 amino acids. CDR1 and CDR2 from the germline V gene are MNHEY and SVGEGT.

The chain combines TRBV30 with TRBJ1-6; D call uncertain. The CDR3 spans 16 residues. The germline gives CDR1 GTSNPN, CDR2 SVGIG (reference sequence). Trimming left V 2 bases short and J 7 bases short, with 18 bases between. The CDR3 nucleotides are TGTGCCTGGAGTTCCTCCGGCGGGGTAGGGAATTCACCCCTCCACTTT. It translates to CAWSSSGGVGNSPLHF.

DNA of the CDR3: TGTGCCAGCAGTCCACGACCCTCCAGAGCGCCAGGGGTTGAAAAACTGTTTTTT. Translated: CASSPRPSRAPGVEKLFF. The chain carries TRBV6-6 and TRBJ1-4; possibly TRBD1 for D (6 bases). Trimming removed 5 bases from V and 7 bases from J, with 26 bases in between. CDR3 size: 18 residues. Germline V gene data show CDR1 as MNHNY and CDR2 as SVGAGI (reference sequence).

V gene TRBV4-3 combines with J gene TRBJ1-4; tentative D call: TRBD1 (6 bases). This CDR3 is 15 amino acids long. Germline V gives CDR1 LGHNA, CDR2 YSLEER. The V gene lost 2 bases and the J gene lost 5 bases, with 12 bases spanning the gap. The chain's CDR3 is CASSQLDSYNEKLFF. The CDR3 bases are TGCGCCAGCAGCCAATTGGACAGTTACAATGAAAAACTGTTTTTT.

In its sample, this clone was seen once. The rearrangement joins TRBV27 to TRBJ1-3, with unresolved D. The CDR3 spans 17 residues. Trimming removed 1 base from V and 5 bases from J, with 18 bases in between. Germline CDR1 reads MNHEY; CDR2 reads SMNVEV (reference sequence). CDR3 loop: CASSLFSGSGSRNTIYF. The DNA of the CDR3 is TGTGCCAGCAGTTTATTCTCCGGGAGCGGTTCCCGAAACACCATATATTTT.

The rearrangement uses TRBV28 and TRBJ2-1, with D possibly being TRBD2 (6 bases). Trimming left V 6 bases short and J 5 bases short, with 14 bases between. CDR1 and CDR2 from the germline V gene are MDHEN and SYDVKM. This CDR3 is 14 amino acids long. DNA of the CDR3: TGTGCCAGCAGGGGGGGACGAAGTAACAATGAGCAGTTCTTC. Amino acids: CASRGGRSNNEQFF.

Comments on this clone: Other DNA sequences in this specimen translate into the identical CDR3. The V call is TRBV5-1, the J call TRBJ1-1; D might be TRBD1 (5 bases). CDR1 and CDR2 (germline): SGHRS, YFSETQ. Between the trimmed V and J ends, which lost 1 base and 4 bases, there was a span of 8 bases. CDR3 size: 13 residues. This chain's CDR3 is CASSLTGGTEAFF. The CDR3 DNA follows: TGCGCCAGCAGCTTGACGGGGGGCACTGAAGCTTTCTTT.

This clone occurred a few times. The chain has TRBV5-1 and TRBJ2-1, with 9 bases fitting TRBD2. The ends lost 0 bases at V and 9 bases at J; junction bases unmatched: 4. Looked up from germline, CDR1 is SGHRS and CDR2 is YFSETQ. This CDR3 has 14 amino acids. The CDR3 loop reads CASSLAAGGFEQFF. The CDR3 DNA reads TGCGCCAGCAGCTTGGCGGCGGGAGGGTTTGAGCAGTTCTTC.

The chain recombines TRBV10-2 with TRBJ2-1; 8 positions match TRBD1. Germline CDR1 is WSHSY and CDR2 is SAAADI. The V and J ends lost 0 bases and 11 bases, in that order; junction bases with no gene match: 9. The CDR3 consists of 15 residues. The CDR3 DNA sequence: TGCGCCAGCAGTGAGTCGGGGCAGGGGGCACGTAAGCAGTTCTTC. This translates into CASSESGQGARKQFF.

This clone was counted a few times. V and J are TRBV7-2 and TRBJ1-4; D uncertain. The CDR3 runs 13 residues. V lost 2 bases and J 8 bases, leaving 9 bases between the germline ends. Germline CDR1 is SGHTA and CDR2 is FQGNSA. The CDR3 DNA reads as TGTGCCAGCAGCTTATGGCAACAGGAAAAACTGTTTTTT. Amino acids: CASSLWQQEKLFF.

This chain joins TRBV28 and TRBJ2-1; 9 bases fit TRBD2. Germline trimming cut 6 bases from V and 5 bases from J; bases unmatched to any gene: 8. The CDR3 is 15 amino acids. Germline loops: CDR1 MDHEN, CDR2 SYDVKM. CDR3 bases: TGTGCCAGCAGCCTCGGGAGCGGGGGGAACAATGAGCAGTTCTTC. It codes for CASSLGSGGNNEQFF.

The chain uses TRBV7-9 and TRBJ2-1, with D possibly matching TRBD2 (6 bases). The ends were cut back, 4 bases at V and 7 bases at J, with 23 bases in the middle. CDR3 length equals 17 residues. Germline values: CDR1 SEHNR, CDR2 FQNEAQ (reference sequence). CDR3 amino acids: CASSSDMAPSGLNEQFF. The CDR3 DNA is TGTGCCAGCAGCTCGGATATGGCCCCAAGCGGGCTAAATGAGCAGTTCTTC. Filled out from reference TRBV7-9 and TRBJ2-1, the complete variable domain reads DTGVSQNPRHKITKRGQNVTFRCDPISEHNRLYWYRQTLGQGPEFLTYFQNEAQLEKSRLLSDRFSAERPKGSFSTLEIQRTEQGDSAMYLCASSSDMAPSGLNEQFFGPGTRLTVL.

The V gene is TRBV19, the J gene TRBJ1-4; TRBD1 agrees at 7 bases. The germline V gene has CDR1 LNHDA and CDR2 SQIVND (reference sequence). The V and J ends lost 10 bases and 7 bases, in that order; junction bases with no gene match: 9. The CDR3 consists of 13 residues. The CDR3 DNA sequence: TGTGCCACTAAACAGGGGCTGGGTGAAAAACTGTTTTTT. Amino acids: CATKQGLGEKLFF.

The V call is TRBV6-5, the J call TRBJ2-1, with TRBD2 as a possible D gene (5 bases). Germline V lookup: CDR1 MNHEY, CDR2 SVGAGI. V dropped 5 bases and J dropped 6 bases, with 14 bases sitting between them. This CDR3 is 14 amino acids long. CDR3 sequence: CASSPGTISNEQFF. Written as DNA, the CDR3 is TGTGCCAGCAGTCCGGGAACTATAAGCAATGAGCAGTTCTTC.

The V call is TRBV12-3 or TRBV12-4, the J call TRBJ2-3; D remains ambiguous. The length of the CDR3 is 13 residues. V was shortened by 7 bases and J by 0 bases, with 8 bases between the two germline ends. The CDR3 spells CASTLGSTDTQYF. The CDR3 DNA reads as TGTGCCAGCACTCTTGGCAGCACAGATACGCAGTATTTT.